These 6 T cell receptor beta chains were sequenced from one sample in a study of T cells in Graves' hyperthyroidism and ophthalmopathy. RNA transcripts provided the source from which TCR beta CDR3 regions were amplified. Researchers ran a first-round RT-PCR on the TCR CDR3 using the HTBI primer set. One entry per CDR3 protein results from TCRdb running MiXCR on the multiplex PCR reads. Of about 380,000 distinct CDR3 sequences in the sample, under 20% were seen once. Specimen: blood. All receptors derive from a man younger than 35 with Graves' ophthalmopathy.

This CDR3 reads CAISEGTRTPPADHEQFF. CDR3 nucleotides: TGTGCCATCAGTGAGGGGACGCGGACCCCGCCGGCAGACCATGAGCAGTTCTTC. The chain carries TRBV10-3 and TRBJ2-1; D may be TRBD1 or TRBD2 (5 bases each). CDR3 size: 18 residues. V was trimmed by 2 bases and J by 8 bases, leaving 25 bases between them. Germline V gene sequence: CDR1 ENHRY, CDR2 SYGVKD.

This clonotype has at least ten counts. The CDR3 DNA reads TGTGCCAGCAGGACGGACAGGGGAGGGACTGAAGCTTTCTTT. Its translation: CASRTDRGGTEAFF. V usage is TRBV12-3 or TRBV12-4 and J usage is TRBJ1-1; 9 positions match TRBD1. The CDR3 is 14 residues long. Trimming removed 6 bases from V and 5 bases from J; junction bases left unmatched: 7.

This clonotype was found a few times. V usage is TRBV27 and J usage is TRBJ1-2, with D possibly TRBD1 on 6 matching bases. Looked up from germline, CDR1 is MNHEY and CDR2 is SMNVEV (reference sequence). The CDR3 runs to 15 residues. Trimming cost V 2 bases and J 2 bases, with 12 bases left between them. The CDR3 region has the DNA TGTGCCAGCAGTTTAAGGCCAGGGGAGAACTATGGCTACACCTTC. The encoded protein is CASSLRPGENYGYTF.

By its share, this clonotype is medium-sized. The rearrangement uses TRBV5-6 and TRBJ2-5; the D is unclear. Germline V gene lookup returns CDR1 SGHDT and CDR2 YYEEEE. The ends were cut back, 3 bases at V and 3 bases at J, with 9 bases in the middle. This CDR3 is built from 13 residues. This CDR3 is CASSSVLEETQYF. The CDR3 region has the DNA TGTGCCAGCAGCTCCGTTCTCGAAGAGACCCAGTACTTC.

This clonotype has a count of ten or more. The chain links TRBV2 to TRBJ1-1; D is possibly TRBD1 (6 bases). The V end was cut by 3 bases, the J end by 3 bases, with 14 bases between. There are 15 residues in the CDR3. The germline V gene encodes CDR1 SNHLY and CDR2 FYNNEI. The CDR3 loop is CASSDTGRMDTEAFF. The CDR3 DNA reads TGTGCCAGCAGTGATACAGGGAGGATGGACACTGAAGCTTTCTTT.

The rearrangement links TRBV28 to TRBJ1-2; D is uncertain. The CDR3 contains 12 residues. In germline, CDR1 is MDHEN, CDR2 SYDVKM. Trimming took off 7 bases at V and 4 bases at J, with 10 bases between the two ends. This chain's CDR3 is CASTQRRYGYTF. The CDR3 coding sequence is TGTGCCAGCACCCAGCGTCGCTATGGCTACACCTTC.